The clone carrying this T cell receptor (beta chain) was observed many times. The data are from a study of Graves' ophthalmopathy and Graves' hyperthyroidism. Overall study context: The authors collected peripheral blood at initial diagnosis, before any treatment.

Amplified material comprised TCR beta CDR3 regions derived from RNA transcripts. HTBI primers primed a first-round RT-PCR, and a second-round multiplex PCR followed. TCRdb reanalysed the multiplex PCR reads using MiXCR and keeps one entry per CDR3 protein. The table includes a few hundred thousand distinct CDR3 sequences, around 20% detected once. No donor had other autoimmune disease, uncontrolled infection, pregnancy or lactation. Orbital computed tomography, thyroid ultrasound, TRAb, serum thyroxine and clinical symptoms formed the basis of diagnosis. Germline values: CDR1 SGHVS, CDR2 FQNEAQ. Trimming cost V 2 bases and J 3 bases, with 17 bases left between them. The CDR3 loop spans 16 amino acids.

V usage is TRBV7-8 and J usage is TRBJ2-7, with D hard to call. Material: peripheral blood. The origin of this receptor is a woman aged 18-30 years with stable Graves' hyperthyroidism. This chain's CDR3 is CASSLQRFSLLYEQYF. CDR3 coding DNA: TGTGCCAGCAGCTTACAGCGATTTTCGCTTCTCTACGAGCAGTACTTC.